The 29 T cell receptor beta chains below were found in one sample sequenced in a study of early T cells in non-severe SARS-CoV-2 infection. TCRdb analysed the 5' RACE reads with MiXCR anew, one entry per CDR3 protein. Of 30,000 to 40,000 distinct CDR3 sequences in the sample, roughly 9.2% are singletons; the top ten hold less than 15%. Material for sequencing was whole blood. These receptors were collected from an adult who was a healthcare worker with PCR-confirmed SARS-CoV-2 infection or an uninfected control (not recorded which).

This clonotype was counted many times. The chain recombines TRBV30 with TRBJ2-1; TRBD1 matches 8 bases. The CDR3 totals 14 residues. Trimming at V came to 5 bases and at J to 0 bases, leaving 3 bases not matched to a gene. Germline CDR1 is GTSNPN and CDR2 is SVGIG (reference sequence). In nucleotides, the CDR3 is TGTGCCTGGGGACAGGGTAGCTCCTACAATGAGCAGTTCTTC. This encodes CAWGQGSSYNEQFF.

This clonotype was recorded many times. The chain couples TRBV5-1 to TRBJ1-6; D is undetermined. Trimming cost V 1 base and J 7 bases, with 12 bases left between them. Germline CDR1 and CDR2: SGHRS and YFSETQ. The CDR3 runs 15 residues. The CDR3 here is CASSLYVFANSPLHF. The DNA of the CDR3 is TGCGCCAGCAGCTTGTACGTTTTTGCGAATTCACCCCTCCACTTT.

There are many counts of this clonotype. V usage is TRBV9 and J usage is TRBJ2-7, with D possibly TRBD1 on 5 matching bases. CDR1 is SGDLS and CDR2 is YYNGEE in the germline V gene. V was shortened by 3 bases and J by 6 bases, with 16 bases between the two germline ends. The length of the CDR3 is 14 residues. CDR3 in DNA: TGTGCCAGCAGCGCCGACAGTTGGGTTTTCGAGCAGTACTTC. It translates to CASSADSWVFEQYF.

With respect to this clonotype: A read error may produce the germline difference seen at one junction end. The chain is built from TRBV18 and TRBJ1-2, with D possibly matching TRBD1 (5 bases). The CDR3 runs 15 residues. CDR1 and CDR2 (germline): KGHSH, LQKENI. CDR3 sequence reads: CTSSRRGEAEYGYTF. The CDR3, as DNA: TGTACCAGCTCCCGAAGGGGCGAGGCCGAGTACGGCTACACCTTC.

This clonotype has at least ten counts. The V call is TRBV7-2, the J call TRBJ1-5; a weak D match, TRBD1 (6 bases). Trimming stripped 4 bases from V and 8 bases from J, with 15 bases between. The germline V gene encodes CDR1 SGHTA and CDR2 FQGNSA. The CDR3 has 14 amino acids. The CDR3 nucleotides are TGTGCCAGCAGCTCAGTGGGGGCTCATGAGCCCCAGCATTTT. Translating gives CASSSVGAHEPQHF.

As for this clonotype: This may arise from a read error, as a much more abundant clone is one base away. It is likely a read error, because the conserved phenylalanine at the end of the CDR3 is missing. The chain is built from TRBV11-3 and TRBJ2-1; no clear D gene. Germline values: CDR1 SGHNT, CDR2 YENEEA. V lost 1 base to trimming and J lost 10 bases, with 14 bases between them. The CDR3 runs 14 residues. In DNA, the CDR3 is TGTGCCAGCAGCTTAGGGCAGGAACCCGCCGAGCAGTTCTTA. It is translated as CASSLGQEPAEQFL.

This clonotype has just a few counts. This rearrangement joins TRBV14 to TRBJ1-6, with D perhaps matching TRBD1 (5 bases). With 4 bases removed from V and 2 bases from J, the gap between germline ends came to 9 bases. CDR3 length equals 15 residues. CDR1 SGHDN and CDR2 FVKESK come from the germline V gene. In nucleotides, the CDR3 is TGTGCCAGCAGCCCGAAGGGGCCCTATAATTCACCCCTCCACTTT. This gives the protein CASSPKGPYNSPLHF.

This clonotype was recorded at least ten times. The chain employs TRBV20-1 and TRBJ2-3; D might be TRBD2 (6 bases). Trimming removed 3 bases at V and 4 bases at J, with 14 bases between. Germline CDR1 reads DFQATT; CDR2 reads SNEGSKA (reference sequence). The CDR3 extends over 14 amino acids. The CDR3 nucleotides are TGCAGTGCTAGGGGGGGAGCCGAAGCAGATACGCAGTATTTT. The encoded protein is CSARGGAEADTQYF.

This clonotype was counted ten times or more. The chain is built from TRBV7-3 and TRBJ1-2; D not certain. The V gene lost 6 bases and the J gene lost 8 bases, with 16 bases spanning the gap. Germline lookup yields CDR1 SGHTA and CDR2 FQGTGA. The CDR3 spans 13 residues. The CDR3 sequence is CASSSPYGRGYTF. The CDR3 DNA follows: TGTGCCAGCAGTTCCCCGTATGGACGCGGCTACACCTTC.

At least ten counts were recorded for this clonotype. The chain links TRBV12-3 or TRBV12-4 to TRBJ1-5; TRBD1 might be the D (6 bases). The germline V and J ends were trimmed by 5 bases and 7 bases, with 15 bases remaining between them. The CDR3 spans 14 residues. This CDR3 reads CASSPRGGEQPQHF. For the CDR3, the DNA is TGTGCCAGCAGTCCCCGGGGGGGCGAACAGCCCCAGCATTTT.

This clonotype was found a few times. V usage is TRBV14 and J usage is TRBJ1-1; weak D call: TRBD1 (5 bases). The CDR3 sequence is 15 residues long. Trimming removed 1 base from V and 0 bases from J, with 9 bases in between. Germline-derived CDR1 and CDR2 are SGHDN and FVKESK. The DNA of the CDR3 is TGTGCCAGCAGCCAAGGCGCGGGGGTGAACACTGAAGCTTTCTTT. Its translation is CASSQGAGVNTEAFF.

This clonotype was counted only a few times. The rearrangement links TRBV9 to TRBJ1-1; tentatively, D is TRBD1 (5 bases). Germline V gene sequence: CDR1 SGDLS, CDR2 YYNGEE. The V gene lost 0 bases and the J gene lost 7 bases, with 13 bases spanning the gap. The CDR3 is made up of 14 amino acids. The CDR3 DNA reads TGTGCCAGCAGCGTAGACCCGGGGACCTTTGAAGCTTTCTTT. This gives the protein CASSVDPGTFEAFF.

This clonotype was seen many times. The chain couples TRBV7-9 to TRBJ2-2; weak D call: TRBD1 (6 bases). Trimming took 6 bases from V and 6 from J, leaving 14 bases between them. In germline, CDR1 is SEHNR, CDR2 FQNEAQ (reference sequence). The CDR3 is 14 amino acids. CDR3 protein: CASRSSGAAGELFF. CDR3 DNA: TGTGCCAGCAGGTCCTCAGGGGCCGCCGGGGAGCTGTTTTTT.

In this sample, this clonotype turned up a few times. The genes are TRBV6-1 and TRBJ2-1; TRBD1 or TRBD2 may be the D gene (5 bases each). V lost 6 bases to trimming and J lost 6 bases, with 12 bases between them. The CDR3 is 13 residues long. Germline V lookup: CDR1 MNHNS, CDR2 SASEGT. CDR3 in DNA: TGTGCCAGCAGGGGACGAGCGTCCAATGAGCAGTTCTTC. It specifies CASRGRASNEQFF.

The gene calls are TRBV18 and TRBJ1-4, with D uncertain. Looked up from germline, CDR1 is KGHSH and CDR2 is LQKENI. This CDR3 has 13 amino acids. V shed 3 bases and J shed 13 bases, with 15 bases lying between them. DNA for the CDR3: TGTGCCAGCTCACCGTCACCGTCCCCCGGACTGTTTTTT. Residues: CASSPSPSPGLFF. The full variable domain, in which reference TRBV18 and TRBJ1-4 provide the parts outside the CDR3, is NAGVMQNPRHLVRRRGQEARLRCSPMKGHSHVYWYRQLPEEGLKFMVYLQKENIIDESGMPKERFSAEFPKEGPSILRIQQVVRGDSAAYFCASSPSPSPGLFFGSGTQLSVL.

The chain uses TRBV29-1 and TRBJ2-2; 8 bases line up with TRBD1. The CDR3 runs 15 residues. The germline V gene has CDR1 SQVTM and CDR2 ANQGSEA. The trim removed 0 bases at V and 4 bases at J, leaving 4 bases unmatched. The CDR3 sequence is CSVEDRTGPTGELFF. For the CDR3, the DNA is TGCAGCGTTGAAGATAGGACAGGGCCCACCGGGGAGCTGTTTTTT.

The chain employs TRBV27 and TRBJ2-1; D remains ambiguous. V was pared by 5 bases and J by 2 bases, with 10 bases between. This CDR3 comprises 14 residues. The V gene's germline CDR1 is MNHEY and CDR2 SMNVEV (reference sequence). CDR3 bases: TGTGCCAGCAGTCCGGGTGGGGCCTACAATGAGCAGTTCTTC. Translating it yields CASSPGGAYNEQFF.

This clonotype showed up many times. The V call is TRBV6-1, the J call TRBJ1-5, with TRBD1 matching 9 bases. CDR3 length: 13 residues. Germline CDR1 is MNHNS and CDR2 is SASEGT. V dropped 6 bases and J dropped 9; count of bases not matched to a gene: 6. The DNA for the CDR3 is TGTGCCAGCAGGCCCGACAGGGGGTGGCCCCAGCATTTT. This sequence encodes CASRPDRGWPQHF.

This clonotype was seen only a few times. The V and J genes are TRBV5-1 and TRBJ1-5; D possibly corresponds to TRBD1 (5 bases). The CDR3 totals 15 residues. The V gene's germline CDR1 is SGHRS and CDR2 YFSETQ. V lost 6 bases to trimming and J lost 1 base, with 14 bases between them. CDR3 nucleotides: TGCGCCAGCACCCCGACCGGGGGGAGCAATCAGCCCCAGCATTTT. This codes for CASTPTGGSNQPQHF.

J is TRBJ2-7 and V is TRBV10-3, with D unclear. Trimming took off 6 bases at V and 0 bases at J, with 15 bases between the two ends. Per the germline V gene, CDR1 is ENHRY and CDR2 is SYGVKD. The CDR3 has 15 residues. The CDR3 sequence: CAIRPGEDLSYEQYF. CDR3 nucleotide sequence: TGTGCCATCAGGCCCGGTGAGGACCTCTCCTACGAGCAGTACTTC.

This clonotype was observed at least ten times. V and J are TRBV6-2 or TRBV6-3 and TRBJ2-3; 10 nucleotides match TRBD1. In germline, CDR1 is MNHEY, CDR2 SVGEGT. The V and J ends lost 4 bases and 3 bases, in that order; junction bases with no gene match: 19. CDR3 length equals 20 residues. The CDR3 here is CASSSYSRDRGRVGTDTQYF. As DNA, the CDR3 is TGTGCCAGCAGTTCGTACTCCCGGGACAGGGGAAGGGTTGGAACAGATACGCAGTATTTT.

The chain couples TRBV6-6 to TRBJ1-2; 8 positions agree with TRBD1. The CDR3 totals 14 residues. V shed 2 bases and J 8 bases; nucleotides not matched to a gene: 7. Germline V gene sequence: CDR1 MNHNY, CDR2 SVGAGI (reference sequence). CDR3: CASSYQDREGGYTF. The CDR3 coding sequence is TGTGCCAGCAGTTACCAGGACAGGGAAGGCGGCTACACCTTC.

This clonotype was seen at least ten times. This sequence joins TRBV3-1 and TRBJ2-1; D unclear. The CDR3 covers 13 residues. Trimming stripped 3 bases from V and 4 bases from J, with 7 bases between. From germline, CDR1 is LGHDT and CDR2 YNNKEL (reference sequence). The CDR3 nucleotides are TGTGCCAGCAGCCAGAGGAGTTACAATGAGCAGTTCTTC. It yields the protein CASSQRSYNEQFF.

This clonotype was picked up many times. This CDR3 is CASSPPGGASEQFF. In DNA, the CDR3 is TGTGCCAGCAGCCCGCCGGGGGGGGCTAGTGAGCAGTTCTTC. V is TRBV7-2 and J is TRBJ2-1; 8 positions match TRBD2. J was trimmed by 9 bases and V by 5 bases; bases with no gene match: 9. CDR1 and CDR2 (germline): SGHTA, FQGNSA. CDR3 length: 14 residues.

This clonotype was observed many times. CDR3 bases: TGCAGCGTTGGACCCCTCCCGGGCGGCAATCAGCCCCAGCATTTT. Its translation: CSVGPLPGGNQPQHF. The gene calls are TRBV29-1 and TRBJ1-5, with D uncertain. Germline CDR1 is SQVTM and CDR2 is ANQGSEA. Trimming stripped 4 bases from V and 2 bases from J, with 15 bases between. This CDR3 spans 15 amino acids.

CDR3 sequence: CASSSGQSTEAFF. In nucleotides, the CDR3 is TGCGCCAGCAGCTCGGGACAGTCCACTGAAGCTTTCTTT. V is TRBV5-1 and J is TRBJ1-1; 7 bases match TRBD1. The V and J ends lost 3 bases and 4 bases, in that order; junction bases with no gene match: 3. The CDR3 totals 13 residues. Germline V gene data show CDR1 as SGHRS and CDR2 as YFSETQ. Supplemented by reference TRBV5-1 and TRBJ1-1, the full variable domain reads KAGVTQTPRYLIKTRGQQVTLSCSPISGHRSVSWYQQTPGQGLQFLFEYFSETQRNKGNFPGRFSGRQFSNSRSEMNVSTLELGDSALYLCASSSGQSTEAFFGQGTRLTVV.

This clonotype was observed at least ten times. The chain employs TRBV7-2 and TRBJ2-7; 7 bases map to TRBD2. V was clipped by 5 bases and J by 2 bases; unmatched bases: 6. This CDR3 comprises 14 residues. Germline CDR1 reads SGHTA; CDR2 reads FQGNSA. The CDR3 here is CASSTTSDTYEQYF. The CDR3 bases are TGTGCCAGCAGCACAACTAGCGACACCTACGAGCAGTACTTC.

This clonotype is labeled as medium-sized (0.01 to 0.1%). The rearrangement uses TRBV6-2 or TRBV6-3 and TRBJ1-5; D uncertain. Germline V CDR1 and CDR2: MNHEY, SVGEGT. V dropped 7 bases and J dropped 2 bases, with 18 bases sitting between them. The CDR3 has 16 residues. The CDR3: CASTFRSLTGNQPQHF. CDR3 coding DNA: TGTGCCAGCACCTTCCGCTCCCTGACGGGCAATCAGCCCCAGCATTTT.

This chain links TRBV20-1 with TRBJ1-1; D not certain. V lost 3 bases to trimming and J lost 1 base, with 15 bases between them. This CDR3 comprises 15 residues. Germline lookup yields CDR1 DFQATT and CDR2 SNEGSKA (reference sequence). CDR3 in amino acids: CSASWFFEKNTEAFF. CDR3 in DNA: TGCAGTGCTAGTTGGTTTTTTGAGAAGAACACTGAAGCTTTCTTT.